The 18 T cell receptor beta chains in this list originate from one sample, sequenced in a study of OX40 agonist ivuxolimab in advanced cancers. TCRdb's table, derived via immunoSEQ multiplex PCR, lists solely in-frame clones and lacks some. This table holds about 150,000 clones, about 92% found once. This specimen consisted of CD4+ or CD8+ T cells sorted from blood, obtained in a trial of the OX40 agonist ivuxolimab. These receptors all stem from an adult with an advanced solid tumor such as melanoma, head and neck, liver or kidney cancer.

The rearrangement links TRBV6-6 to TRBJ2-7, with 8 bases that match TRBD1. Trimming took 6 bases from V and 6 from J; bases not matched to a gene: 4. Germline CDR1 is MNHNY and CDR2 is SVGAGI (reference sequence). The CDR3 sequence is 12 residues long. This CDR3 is CASRFTGGEQYF. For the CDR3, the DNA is TGTGCCAGCAGATTTACAGGGGGCGAGCAGTACTTC.

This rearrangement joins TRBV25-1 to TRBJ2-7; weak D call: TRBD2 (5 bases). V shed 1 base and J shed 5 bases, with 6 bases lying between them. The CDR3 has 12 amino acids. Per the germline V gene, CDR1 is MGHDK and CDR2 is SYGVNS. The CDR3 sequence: CASSELRDEQYF. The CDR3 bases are TGTGCCAGCAGTGAATTGAGGGACGAGCAGTACTTC.

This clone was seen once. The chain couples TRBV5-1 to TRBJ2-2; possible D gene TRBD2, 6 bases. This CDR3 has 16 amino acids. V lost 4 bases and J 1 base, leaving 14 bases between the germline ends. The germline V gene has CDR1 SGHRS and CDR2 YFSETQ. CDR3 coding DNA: TGCGCCAGCAGCCTTGACGGGAGTGTGAACACCGGGGAGCTGTTTTTT. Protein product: CASSLDGSVNTGELFF.

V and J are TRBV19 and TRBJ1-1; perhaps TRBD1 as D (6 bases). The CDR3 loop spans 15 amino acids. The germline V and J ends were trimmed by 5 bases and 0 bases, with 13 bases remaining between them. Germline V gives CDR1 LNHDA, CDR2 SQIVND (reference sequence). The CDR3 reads CASSYQGSMNTEAFF. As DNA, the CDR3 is TGTGCCAGTAGTTACCAGGGGTCAATGAACACTGAAGCTTTCTTT.

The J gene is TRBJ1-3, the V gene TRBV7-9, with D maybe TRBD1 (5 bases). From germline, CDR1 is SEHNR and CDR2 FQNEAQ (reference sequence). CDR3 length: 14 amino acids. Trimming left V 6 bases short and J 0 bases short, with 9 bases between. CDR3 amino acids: CASSGGDSGNTIYF. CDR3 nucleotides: TGTGCCAGCAGTGGGGGGGACTCTGGAAACACCATATATTTT.

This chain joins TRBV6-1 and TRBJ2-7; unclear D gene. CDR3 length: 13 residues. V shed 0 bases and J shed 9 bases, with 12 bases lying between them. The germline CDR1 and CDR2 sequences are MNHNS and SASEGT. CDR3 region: CASSEALVIGQYF. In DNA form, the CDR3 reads TGTGCCAGCAGTGAAGCGCTCGTGATAGGGCAGTACTTC.

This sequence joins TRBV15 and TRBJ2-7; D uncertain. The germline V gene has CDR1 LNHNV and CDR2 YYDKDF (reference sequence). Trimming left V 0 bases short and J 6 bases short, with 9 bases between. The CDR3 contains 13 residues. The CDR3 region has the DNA TGTGCCACCAGCAGAGATCGTAGGGTCGAGCAGTACTTC. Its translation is CATSRDRRVEQYF.

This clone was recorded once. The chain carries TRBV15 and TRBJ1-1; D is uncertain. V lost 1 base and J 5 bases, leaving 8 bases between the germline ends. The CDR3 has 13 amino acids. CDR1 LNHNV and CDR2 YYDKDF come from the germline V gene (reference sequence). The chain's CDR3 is CATSRGPRTEAFF. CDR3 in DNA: TGTGCCACCAGCAGAGGTCCGCGGACTGAAGCTTTCTTT.

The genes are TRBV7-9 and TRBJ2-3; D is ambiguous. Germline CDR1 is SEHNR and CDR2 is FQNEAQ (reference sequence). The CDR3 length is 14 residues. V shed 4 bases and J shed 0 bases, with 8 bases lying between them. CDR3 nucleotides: TGTGCCAGCAGCTCCCTAGGTAGCACAGATACGCAGTATTTT. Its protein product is CASSSLGSTDTQYF.

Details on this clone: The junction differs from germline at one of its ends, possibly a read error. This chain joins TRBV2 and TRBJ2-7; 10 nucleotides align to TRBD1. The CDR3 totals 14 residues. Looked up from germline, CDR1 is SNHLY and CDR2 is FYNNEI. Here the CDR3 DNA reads TGTGCCAGCATTTGGGACAGGGGAGGAGGTGAGCAGTGCTTC. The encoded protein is CASIWDRGGGEQCF.

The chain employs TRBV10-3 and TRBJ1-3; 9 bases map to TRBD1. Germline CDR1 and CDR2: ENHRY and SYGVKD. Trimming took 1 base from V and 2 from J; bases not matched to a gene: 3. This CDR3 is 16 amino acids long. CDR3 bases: TGTGCCATCAGTGAGTTGGGGACAGGGACTGGAAACACCATATATTTT. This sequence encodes CAISELGTGTGNTIYF.

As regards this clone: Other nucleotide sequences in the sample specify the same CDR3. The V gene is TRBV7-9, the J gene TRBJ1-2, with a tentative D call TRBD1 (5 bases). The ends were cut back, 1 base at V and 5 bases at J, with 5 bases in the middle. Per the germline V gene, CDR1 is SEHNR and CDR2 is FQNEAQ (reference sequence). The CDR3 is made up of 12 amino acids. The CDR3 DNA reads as TGTGCCAGCAGCTTAGAGGGGTATGGCTACACCTTC. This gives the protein CASSLEGYGYTF.

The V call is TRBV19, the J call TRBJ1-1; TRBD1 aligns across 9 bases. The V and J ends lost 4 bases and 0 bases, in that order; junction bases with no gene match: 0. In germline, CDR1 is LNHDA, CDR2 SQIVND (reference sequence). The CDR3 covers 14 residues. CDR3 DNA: TGTGCCAGTAGTAGGACAGGGGTGAACACTGAAGCTTTCTTT. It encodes CASSRTGVNTEAFF.

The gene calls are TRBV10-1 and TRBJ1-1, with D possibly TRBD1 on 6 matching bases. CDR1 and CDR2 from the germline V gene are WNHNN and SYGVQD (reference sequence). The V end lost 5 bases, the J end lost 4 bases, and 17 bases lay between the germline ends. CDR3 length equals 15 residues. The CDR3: CASSSGDVPSTEAFF. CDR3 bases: TGCGCCAGCAGTTCAGGGGATGTGCCCTCCACTGAAGCTTTCTTT.

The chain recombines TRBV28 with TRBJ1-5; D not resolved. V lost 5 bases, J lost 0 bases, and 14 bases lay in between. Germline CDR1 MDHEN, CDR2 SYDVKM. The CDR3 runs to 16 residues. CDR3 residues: CASSLRPTGSNQPQHF. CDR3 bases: TGTGCCAGCAGTCTTAGACCCACGGGTAGCAATCAGCCCCAGCATTTT.

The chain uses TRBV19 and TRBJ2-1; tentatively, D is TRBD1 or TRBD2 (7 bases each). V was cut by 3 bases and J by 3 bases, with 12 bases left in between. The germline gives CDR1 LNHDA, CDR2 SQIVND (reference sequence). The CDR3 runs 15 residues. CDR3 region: CASSMGRGGYNEQFF. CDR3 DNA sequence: TGTGCCAGTAGTATGGGCAGGGGGGGCTACAATGAGCAGTTCTTC. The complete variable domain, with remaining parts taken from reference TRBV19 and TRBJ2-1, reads DGGITQSPKYLFRKEGQNVTLSCEQNLNHDAMYWYRQDPGQGLRLIYYSQIVNDFQKGDIAEGYSVSREKKESFPLTVTSAQKNPTAFYLCASSMGRGGYNEQFFGPGTRLTVL.

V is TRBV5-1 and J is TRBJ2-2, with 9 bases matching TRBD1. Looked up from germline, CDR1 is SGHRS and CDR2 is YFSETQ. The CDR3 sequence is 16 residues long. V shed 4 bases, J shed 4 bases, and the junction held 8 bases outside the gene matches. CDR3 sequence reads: CASSTGGQGGTGELFF. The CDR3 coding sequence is TGCGCCAGCAGCACGGGGGGACAGGGAGGCACCGGGGAGCTGTTTTTT.

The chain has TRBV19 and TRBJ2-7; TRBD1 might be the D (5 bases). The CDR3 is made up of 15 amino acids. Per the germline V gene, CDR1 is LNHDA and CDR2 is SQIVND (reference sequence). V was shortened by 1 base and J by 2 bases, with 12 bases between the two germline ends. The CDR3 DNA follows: TGTGCCAGTAGTATAGCGGACACTTATACCTACGAGCAGTACTTC. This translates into CASSIADTYTYEQYF. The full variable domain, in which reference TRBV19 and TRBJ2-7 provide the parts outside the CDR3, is DGGITQSPKYLFRKEGQNVTLSCEQNLNHDAMYWYRQDPGQGLRLIYYSQIVNDFQKGDIAEGYSVSREKKESFPLTVTSAQKNPTAFYLCASSIADTYTYEQYFGPGTRLTVT.